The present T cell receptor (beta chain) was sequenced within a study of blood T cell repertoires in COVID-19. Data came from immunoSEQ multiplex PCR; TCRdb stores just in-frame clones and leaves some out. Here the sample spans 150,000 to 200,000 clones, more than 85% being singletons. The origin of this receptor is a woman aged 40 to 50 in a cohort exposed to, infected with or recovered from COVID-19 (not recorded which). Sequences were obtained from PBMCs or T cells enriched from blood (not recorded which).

The DNA of the CDR3 is TGTGCCAGCAGCGTGGGACTATTGGGGAATGAGCAGTTCTTC. Amino acids: CASSVGLLGNEQFF. This chain joins TRBV7-9 and TRBJ2-1, with 7 bases lining up with TRBD2. The length of the CDR3 is 14 residues. With V trimmed by 5 bases and J by 7 bases, 8 bases remained unmatched. Germline-derived CDR1 and CDR2 are SEHNR and FQNEAQ (reference sequence).